The 13 T cell receptor beta chains presented below share a single source sample, sequenced in a study of blood T cell repertoires in COVID-19. The table came from immunoSEQ multiplex PCR; TCRdb's copy has only in-frame clones and leaves some out. The repertoire holds about 210,000 clones, with around four fifths as singletons. Material for sequencing was peripheral blood. The receptors shown here come from a woman between 40 and 55 years old with active or convalescent COVID-19.

The V call is TRBV25-1, the J call TRBJ1-4, with TRBD1 matching over 9 bases. This CDR3 comprises 18 residues. The trim removed 1 base at V and 3 bases at J, leaving 9 bases unmatched. Germline CDR1 is MGHDK and CDR2 is SYGVNS. The CDR3 DNA follows: TGTGCCAGCAGTGAATTCCGTGGGACAGGGTCCGCTAATGAAAAACTGTTTTTT. This translates into CASSEFRGTGSANEKLFF.

This chain joins TRBV27 and TRBJ2-6; 7 positions match TRBD1. V shed 4 bases and J 0 bases; nucleotides not matched to a gene: 18. CDR1 and CDR2 (germline): MNHEY, SMNVEV (reference sequence). The CDR3 extends over 21 amino acids. The CDR3 here is CASSSPLHPTGPNSGANVLTF. The CDR3 DNA sequence: TGTGCCAGCAGTTCCCCCCTCCATCCGACAGGGCCAAACTCTGGGGCCAACGTCCTGACTTTC.

The chain links TRBV6-1 to TRBJ2-7, with 8 bases fitting TRBD1. The ends lost 2 bases at V and 2 bases at J; junction bases unmatched: 5. Per germline, CDR1 MNHNS and CDR2 SASEGT. The CDR3 consists of 15 residues. This CDR3 is CASSEMPTGAYEQYF. CDR3 nucleotides: TGTGCCAGCAGTGAAATGCCGACAGGGGCCTACGAGCAGTACTTC.

This chain uses TRBV11-3 with TRBJ2-3, with 12 positions matching TRBD2. Germline V lookup: CDR1 SGHNT, CDR2 YENEEA. V shed 0 bases and J 4 bases; nucleotides not matched to a gene: 2. This CDR3 is 16 amino acids long. The CDR3 is CASSLELAGGSDTQYF. The CDR3 bases are TGTGCCAGCAGCTTAGAACTAGCGGGGGGTTCAGATACGCAGTATTTT.

The chain recombines TRBV11-2 with TRBJ2-5; no reliable D call. This CDR3 comprises 15 residues. Germline V CDR1 and CDR2: SGHAT, FQNNGV. The ends were cut back, 2 bases at V and 2 bases at J, with 12 bases in the middle. Here the CDR3 reads CASSLRITEQETQYF. CDR3 in DNA: TGTGCCAGCAGCTTAAGGATAACAGAGCAAGAGACCCAGTACTTC.

This chain connects TRBV3-1 (or the pseudogene TRBV3-2) to TRBJ1-6, with D unresolved. The germline CDR1 and CDR2 sequences are LGHDT and YNNKEL (reference sequence). V was shortened by 4 bases and J by 4 bases, with 14 bases between the two germline ends. This CDR3 region has 16 residues. The CDR3: CASSPPGRHYNSPLHF. CDR3 nucleotides: TGTGCCAGCAGCCCTCCCGGCAGGCATTATAATTCACCCCTCCACTTT.

This chain joins TRBV6-2 or TRBV6-3 and TRBJ1-1; D possibly corresponds to TRBD1 (5 bases). The CDR3 runs to 15 residues. Germline values: CDR1 MNHEY, CDR2 SVGEGT. V lost 3 bases and J lost 6, with 17 bases in between. CDR3 bases: TGTGCCAGCAGTTATACTTCGAAAGGGGCCGCTGAAGCTTTCTTT. Amino acids: CASSYTSKGAAEAFF.

For this clone: Other DNA sequences within the sample encode an identical CDR3. This chain links TRBV2 with TRBJ1-1; no reliable D call. Looked up from germline, CDR1 is SNHLY and CDR2 is FYNNEI. The CDR3 consists of 15 residues. V was pared by 5 bases and J by 3 bases, with 16 bases between. In DNA, the CDR3 is TGTGCCAGCAGTTTAGAGGGTTTTAGGGACACTGAAGCTTTCTTT. Its translation is CASSLEGFRDTEAFF.

The chain employs TRBV10-3 and TRBJ2-7; 14 bases agree with TRBD2. There are 16 residues in the CDR3. J lost 2 bases, V lost 2 bases, and 2 bases had no gene match. The germline V gene encodes CDR1 ENHRY and CDR2 SYGVKD. The CDR3, as DNA: TGTGCCATCAGTGAGGGACTAGCGGGAGGACCCTACGAGCAGTACTTC. Translation gives CAISEGLAGGPYEQYF.

The chain combines TRBV28 with TRBJ2-1; D unresolved. V shed 8 bases and J shed 4 bases, with 15 bases lying between them. The CDR3 is 14 amino acids. Germline CDR1 reads MDHEN; CDR2 reads SYDVKM. As DNA, the CDR3 is TGTGCCAGCGGGTACTTAGACATATACAATGAGCAGTTCTTC. Translating gives CASGYLDIYNEQFF.

As for this clone: An end of the junction does not agree with germline; a read error may underlie this. The chain employs TRBV2 and TRBJ1-1; D is uncertain. The CDR3 length is 14 residues. The germline CDR1 and CDR2 sequences are SNHLY and FYNNEI. This CDR3 is CASSRLFGSTEAPF. In DNA form, the CDR3 reads TGTGCCAGCAGTCGCCTGTTCGGGTCAACGGAGGCCCCTTTT.

This rearrangement joins TRBV5-8 to TRBJ1-2; D ambiguous. The V gene's germline CDR1 is SGHTS and CDR2 YDEGEE. V gave up 0 bases and J gave up 0 bases, with 6 bases separating them. The CDR3 covers 14 residues. CDR3 sequence (DNA): TGTGCCAGCAGCTTGGCCGGGACTAACTATGGCTACACCTTC. Residues: CASSLAGTNYGYTF.

The sample holds one count of this clone. The chain combines TRBV5-5 with TRBJ2-1; the D gene is possibly TRBD1 (5 bases). Germline values: CDR1 SGHKS, CDR2 YYEKEE (reference sequence). This CDR3 is 15 amino acids long. Trimming shortened V by 5 bases and J by 2 bases, and 14 bases separated the two germline ends. This chain's CDR3 is CASRVQADPYNEQFF. As DNA, the CDR3 is TGTGCCAGCAGAGTACAGGCAGACCCCTACAATGAGCAGTTCTTC. The whole variable domain, filled in from reference TRBV5-5 and TRBJ2-1, reads DAGVTQSPTHLIKTRGQQVTLRCSPISGHKSVSWYQQVLGQGPQFIFQYYEKEERGRGNFPDRFSARQFPNYSSELNVNALLLGDSALYLCASRVQADPYNEQFFGPGTRLTVL.